Below, 3 T cell receptor beta chains from the same sample are listed, as sequenced in a study of shared clonotypes between healthy human individuals. The assay was immunoSEQ multiplex PCR, and TCRdb's table has in-frame clones only and misses some. Here the sample spans some 450,000 clones, roughly four fifths being singletons. Sequencing was performed on PBMCs. These receptor sequences come from a woman aged 40 to 50 in good health. Some clones in this sample may be carry-over from other donors' samples.

The chain uses TRBV6-6 and TRBJ1-2, with D possibly being TRBD1 (6 bases). The CDR3 has 16 residues. Germline CDR1 MNHNY, CDR2 SVGAGI (reference sequence). Trimming removed 2 bases at V and 5 bases at J, with 18 bases between. For the CDR3, the DNA is TGTGCCAGCAGTTACACTAACCGGGACACTATGTATGGCTACACCTTC. Translated, it gives CASSYTNRDTMYGYTF.

As regards this clone: This sample also contains other DNA sequences that code for the same CDR3. The rearrangement links TRBV2 to TRBJ1-2, with D hard to call. The CDR3 extends over 12 amino acids. Germline V gene data show CDR1 as SNHLY and CDR2 as FYNNEI. V lost 4 bases, J lost 4 bases, and 7 bases lay in between. The CDR3 loop is CASSGSLYGYTF. For the CDR3, the DNA is TGTGCCAGCAGTGGCAGCCTCTATGGCTACACCTTC.

The table lists this clone with a few counts. The chain employs TRBV5-1 and TRBJ1-5, with TRBD1 identical over 7 bases. Trimming cost V 0 bases and J 5 bases; bases outside gene matches: 5. This CDR3 is 15 amino acids long. The germline CDR1 and CDR2 sequences are SGHRS and YFSETQ. The CDR3: CASSLGLRGDQPQHF. The CDR3 DNA sequence: TGCGCCAGCAGCTTGGGACTCAGGGGGGATCAGCCCCAGCATTTT.